This TCR beta chain was captured in a study of beta chain features in type 1 diabetes. The wider study: What patients shared with healthy donors was a similar profile of age, gender and cell yields.

Study results and caveats: Among patients with Type 1 diabetes, TCRB CDR3s were moderately but significantly shorter in every one of the four CD4+ subsets. Sequencing from cDNA could over-represent high-TCR-expressing cells.

The study reverse transcribed the entire isolated RNA, so it sequenced expressed TCRB transcripts. About 4 million reads per sample were averaged for naive, central memory and regulatory samples. Sequencing used immunoSEQ multiplex PCR; TCRdb keeps in-frame clones, though not all of them. The data contain more than 300,000 clones, over 7% of them singletons. Germline CDR1 SGHNT, CDR2 YYREEE (reference sequence). There are 14 residues in the CDR3. V was trimmed by 0 bases and J by 5 bases, leaving 9 bases between them. Comments on this clone: Its specificity is not known.

The J gene is TRBJ1-5, the V gene TRBV5-4, with D perhaps matching TRBD1 (5 bases). The clonotype comes from a man younger than 40 with type 1 diabetes. The sequencing input was central memory CD4+ T cells from blood. The CDR3 nucleotides read TGTGCCAGCAGCTTGGATTTACAGGATCAGCCCCAGCATTTT. It specifies CASSLDLQDQPQHF.